Listed here is a single TCR beta chain. What it binds is unknown. This sample is drawn from a study of blood T cells in healthy people across ages. Points from the study as a whole: A strong correlation was found between TCR beta diversity and the percentage of naive T cells.

Then a second PCR, running roughly 7 to 11 cycles, was carried out with a sample-barcoded 5' primer and a J-beta primer mix. Each CDR3 protein gets one entry after TCRdb re-called the 5' RACE reads with MiXCR. Among over 950,000 distinct CDR3 sequences listed, roughly 47% were seen once. This CDR3 region has 16 residues. With 6 bases clipped from V and 5 bases from J, the junction kept 15 bases outside the gene matches. Germline V CDR1 and CDR2: MNHEY, SMNVEV (reference sequence). The rearrangement joins TRBV27 to TRBJ1-2, with 7 bases matching TRBD1. The specimen sequenced was blood. The sequence was collected from a woman aged 60-70 years in good health. Here the CDR3 DNA reads TGTGCCAGCAGCAAAGTAGACAGGGTTGGGGGTTATGGCTACACCTTC. Amino acid sequence: CASSKVDRVGGYGYTF.